This TCR beta chain was sequenced for a study of T cells in Graves' hyperthyroidism and ophthalmopathy. Notes on the study in general: Classification by a 13 V-J model distinguished ophthalmopathy from stable hyperthyroidism. The model's output predicted ophthalmopathy at a median of 6.5 months prior to onset.

Comment on this clonotype: What it recognizes is unknown.

The junction had 8 bases not matched to a gene; V was cut back by 5 bases and J by 7 bases. There are 14 residues in the CDR3. The germline CDR1 and CDR2 sequences are MNHEY and SVGEGT. Clinical symptoms, serum thyroxine, TRAb, thyroid ultrasound and orbital computed tomography informed diagnoses. Amplified TCR beta CDR3 regions derived from RNA transcripts. HTBI primers were the set used in a first-round RT-PCR of the TCR CDR3. MiXCR was run by TCRdb on the multiplex PCR reads, yielding one entry per CDR3 protein. The sample records fewer than 900,000 distinct CDR3 sequences, approximately 19% being singletons.

This clonotype was sampled from a woman aged 45-65 years with Graves' hyperthyroidism that later progressed to Graves' ophthalmopathy. The rearrangement joins TRBV6-2 or TRBV6-3 to TRBJ2-5, with 9 bases that match TRBD1. The sequenced sample consisted of blood. CDR3 residues: CASSTGTGSVTQYF. As DNA, the CDR3 is TGTGCCAGCAGTACCGGGACAGGGAGCGTGACCCAGTACTTC.